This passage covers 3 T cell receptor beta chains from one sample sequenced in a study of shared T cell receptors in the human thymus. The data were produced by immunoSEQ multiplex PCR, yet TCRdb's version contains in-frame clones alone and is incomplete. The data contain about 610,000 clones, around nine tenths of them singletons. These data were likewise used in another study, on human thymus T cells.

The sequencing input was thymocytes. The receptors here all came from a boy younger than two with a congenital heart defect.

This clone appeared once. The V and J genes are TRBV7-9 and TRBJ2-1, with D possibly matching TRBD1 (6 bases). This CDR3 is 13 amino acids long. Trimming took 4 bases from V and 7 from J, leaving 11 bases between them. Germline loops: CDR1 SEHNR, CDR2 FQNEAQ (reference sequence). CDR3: CASSSHRVNEQFF. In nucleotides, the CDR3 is TGTGCCAGCAGCTCCCACAGGGTAAATGAGCAGTTCTTC.

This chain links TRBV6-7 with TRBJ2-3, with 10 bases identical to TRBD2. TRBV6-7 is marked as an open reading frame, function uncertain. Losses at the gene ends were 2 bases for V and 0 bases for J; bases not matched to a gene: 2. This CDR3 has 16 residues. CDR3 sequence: CASSYPSGSSTDTQYF. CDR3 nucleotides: TGTGCCAGCAGTTACCCTAGCGGGAGTAGCACAGATACGCAGTATTTT.

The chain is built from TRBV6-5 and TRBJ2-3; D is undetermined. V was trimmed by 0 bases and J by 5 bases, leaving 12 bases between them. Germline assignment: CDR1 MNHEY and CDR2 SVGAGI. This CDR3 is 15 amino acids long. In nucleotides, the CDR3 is TGTGCCAGCAGTTACTCGCGGCCTCCCCGAGATACGCAGTATTTT. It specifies CASSYSRPPRDTQYF.